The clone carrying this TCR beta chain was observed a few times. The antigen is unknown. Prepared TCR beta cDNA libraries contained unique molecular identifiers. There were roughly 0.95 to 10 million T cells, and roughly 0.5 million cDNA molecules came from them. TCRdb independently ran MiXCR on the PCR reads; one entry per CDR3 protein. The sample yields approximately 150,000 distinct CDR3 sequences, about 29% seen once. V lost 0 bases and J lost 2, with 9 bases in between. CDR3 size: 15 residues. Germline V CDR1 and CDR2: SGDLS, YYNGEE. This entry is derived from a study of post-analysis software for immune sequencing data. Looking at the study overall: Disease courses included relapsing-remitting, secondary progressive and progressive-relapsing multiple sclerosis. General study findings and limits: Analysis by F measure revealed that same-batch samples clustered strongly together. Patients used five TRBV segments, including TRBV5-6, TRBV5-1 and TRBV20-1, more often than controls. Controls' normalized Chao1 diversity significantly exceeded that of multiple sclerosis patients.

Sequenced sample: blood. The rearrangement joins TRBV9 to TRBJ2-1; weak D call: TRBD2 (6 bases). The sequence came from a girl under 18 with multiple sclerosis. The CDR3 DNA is TGTGCCAGCAGCGTAGGGGGGAGGCCCTACAATGAGCAGTTCTTC. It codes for CASSVGGRPYNEQFF.